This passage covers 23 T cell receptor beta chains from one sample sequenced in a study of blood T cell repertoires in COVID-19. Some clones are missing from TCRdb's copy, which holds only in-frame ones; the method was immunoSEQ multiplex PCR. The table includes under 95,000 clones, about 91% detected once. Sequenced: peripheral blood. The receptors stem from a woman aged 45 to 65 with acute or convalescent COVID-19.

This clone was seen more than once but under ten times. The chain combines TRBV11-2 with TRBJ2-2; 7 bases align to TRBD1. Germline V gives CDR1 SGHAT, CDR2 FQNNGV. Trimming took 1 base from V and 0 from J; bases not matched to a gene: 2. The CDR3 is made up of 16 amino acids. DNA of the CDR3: TGTGCCAGCAGCTTAGCAGGGGGTACGAACACCGGGGAGCTGTTTTTT. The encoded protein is CASSLAGGTNTGELFF.

The CDR3 loop reads CASSVGTGSQETQYF. For the CDR3, the DNA is TGTGCCAGCAGTGTTGGGACAGGGAGCCAAGAGACCCAGTACTTC. The J gene is TRBJ2-5, the V gene TRBV25-1; 9 nucleotides align to TRBD1. CDR1 is MGHDK and CDR2 is SYGVNS in the germline V gene. The ends lost 4 bases at V and 1 base at J; junction bases unmatched: 4. This CDR3 region has 15 residues.

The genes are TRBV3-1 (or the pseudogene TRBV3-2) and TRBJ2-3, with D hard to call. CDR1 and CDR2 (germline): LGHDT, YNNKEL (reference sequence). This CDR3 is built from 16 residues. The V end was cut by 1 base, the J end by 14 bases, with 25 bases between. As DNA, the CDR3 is TGTGCCAGCAGCCAAGGGGCCGGATCCCCCGCCAACGTCAGGTATTTT. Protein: CASSQGAGSPANVRYF.

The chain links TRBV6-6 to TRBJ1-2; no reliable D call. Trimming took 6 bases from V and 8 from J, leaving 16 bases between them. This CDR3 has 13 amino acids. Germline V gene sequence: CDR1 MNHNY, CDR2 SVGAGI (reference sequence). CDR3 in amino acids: CASSQPGVIGYTF. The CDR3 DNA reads TGTGCCAGCAGCCAACCCGGGGTTATCGGCTACACCTTC.

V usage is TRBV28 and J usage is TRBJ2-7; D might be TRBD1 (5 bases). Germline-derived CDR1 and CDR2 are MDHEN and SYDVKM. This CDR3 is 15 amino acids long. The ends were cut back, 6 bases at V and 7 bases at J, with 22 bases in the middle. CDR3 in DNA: TGTGCCAGCAGCGCGCTAGGACGGGCTAAGGGGGAGCAGTACTTC. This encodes CASSALGRAKGEQYF.

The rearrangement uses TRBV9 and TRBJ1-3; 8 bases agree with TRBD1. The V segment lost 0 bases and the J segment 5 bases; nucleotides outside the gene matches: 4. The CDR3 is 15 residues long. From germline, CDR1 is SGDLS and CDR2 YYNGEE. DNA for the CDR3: TGTGCCAGCAGCGTAGGATCAGGGGGCAGAAACACCATATATTTT. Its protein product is CASSVGSGGRNTIYF.

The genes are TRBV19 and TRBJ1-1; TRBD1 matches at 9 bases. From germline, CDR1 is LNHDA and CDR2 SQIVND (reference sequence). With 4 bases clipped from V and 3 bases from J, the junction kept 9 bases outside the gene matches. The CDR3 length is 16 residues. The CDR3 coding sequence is TGTGCCAGTAGTACTCTAAGACAGGGGGAGGACACTGAAGCTTTCTTT. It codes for CASSTLRQGEDTEAFF.

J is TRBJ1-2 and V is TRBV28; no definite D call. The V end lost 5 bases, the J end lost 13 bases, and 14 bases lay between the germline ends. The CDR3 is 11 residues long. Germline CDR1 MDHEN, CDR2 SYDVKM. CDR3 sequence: CASSPLNPGTF. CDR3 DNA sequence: TGTGCCAGCAGTCCCCTGAATCCCGGCACCTTC.

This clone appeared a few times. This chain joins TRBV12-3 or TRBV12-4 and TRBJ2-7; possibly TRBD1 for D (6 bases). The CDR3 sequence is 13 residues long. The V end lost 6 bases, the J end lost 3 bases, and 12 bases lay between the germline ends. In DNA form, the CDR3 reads TGTGCCAGCAGCCTCGACAGGAGCTACGAGCAGTACTTC. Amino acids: CASSLDRSYEQYF.

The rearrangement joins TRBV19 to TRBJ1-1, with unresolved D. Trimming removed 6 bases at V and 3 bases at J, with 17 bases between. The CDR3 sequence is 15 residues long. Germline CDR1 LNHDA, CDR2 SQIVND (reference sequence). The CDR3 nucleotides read TGTGCCAGTAGAGGATCCCTGAGGCAGTACACTGAAGCTTTCTTT. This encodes CASRGSLRQYTEAFF.

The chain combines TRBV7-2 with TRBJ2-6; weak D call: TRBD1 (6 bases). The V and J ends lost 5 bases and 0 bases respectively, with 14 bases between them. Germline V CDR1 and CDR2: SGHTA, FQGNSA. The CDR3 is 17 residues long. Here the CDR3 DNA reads TGTGCCAGCAGCCTACACCAGGACAGCTCTGGGGCCAACGTCCTGACTTTC. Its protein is CASSLHQDSSGANVLTF.

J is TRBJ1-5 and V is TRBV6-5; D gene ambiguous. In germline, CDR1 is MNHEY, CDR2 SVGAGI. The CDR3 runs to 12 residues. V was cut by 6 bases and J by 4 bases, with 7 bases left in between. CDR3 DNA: TGTGCCAGCAGCACTCGTAATCAGCCCCAGCATTTT. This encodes CASSTRNQPQHF.

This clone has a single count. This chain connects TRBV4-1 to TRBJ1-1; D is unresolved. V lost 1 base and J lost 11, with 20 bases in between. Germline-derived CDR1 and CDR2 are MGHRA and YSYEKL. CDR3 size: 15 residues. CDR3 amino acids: CASSQVGSFQEEAFF. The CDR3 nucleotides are TGCGCCAGCAGCCAAGTTGGGAGTTTCCAAGAGGAGGCTTTCTTT.

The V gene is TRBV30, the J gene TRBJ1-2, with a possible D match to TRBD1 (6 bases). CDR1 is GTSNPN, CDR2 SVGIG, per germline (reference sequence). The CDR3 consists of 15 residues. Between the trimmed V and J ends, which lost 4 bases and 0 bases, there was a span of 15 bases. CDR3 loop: CAWNDAGVANYGYTF. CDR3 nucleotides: TGTGCCTGGAATGACGCAGGGGTCGCTAACTATGGCTACACCTTC.

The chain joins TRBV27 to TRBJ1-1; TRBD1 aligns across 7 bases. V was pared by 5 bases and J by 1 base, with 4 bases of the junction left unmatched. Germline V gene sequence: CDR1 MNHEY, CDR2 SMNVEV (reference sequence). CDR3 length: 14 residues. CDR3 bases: TGTGCCAGCAGTCCTACAGGGGCGAACACTGAAGCTTTCTTT. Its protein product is CASSPTGANTEAFF.

The CDR3 reads CASAVGTGVNTEAFF. The CDR3 coding sequence is TGTGCCAGCGCCGTCGGGACAGGGGTGAACACTGAAGCTTTCTTT. V and J are TRBV7-2 and TRBJ1-1, with 10 positions matching TRBD1. Trimming at V came to 8 bases and at J to 0 bases, leaving 6 bases not matched to a gene. The CDR3 sequence is 15 residues long. CDR1 is SGHTA and CDR2 is FQGNSA in the germline V gene.

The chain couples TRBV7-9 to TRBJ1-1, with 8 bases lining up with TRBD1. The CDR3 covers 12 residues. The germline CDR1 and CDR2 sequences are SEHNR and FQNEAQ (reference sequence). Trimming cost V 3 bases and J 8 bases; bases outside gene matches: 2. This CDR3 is CASSFGQGEAFF. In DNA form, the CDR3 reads TGTGCCAGCAGCTTCGGACAGGGAGAAGCTTTCTTT.

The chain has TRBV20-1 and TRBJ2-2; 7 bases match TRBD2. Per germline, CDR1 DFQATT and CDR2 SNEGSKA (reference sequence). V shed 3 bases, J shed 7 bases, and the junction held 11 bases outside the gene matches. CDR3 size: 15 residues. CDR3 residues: CSASLRERFDGELFF. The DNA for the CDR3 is TGCAGTGCTAGTTTGCGGGAGCGGTTCGACGGGGAGCTGTTTTTT.

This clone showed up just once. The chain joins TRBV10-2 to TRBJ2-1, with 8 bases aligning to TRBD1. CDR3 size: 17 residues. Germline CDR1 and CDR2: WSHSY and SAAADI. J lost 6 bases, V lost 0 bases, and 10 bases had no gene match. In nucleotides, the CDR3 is TGCGCCAGCAGTGAGTCGAGGGGGGCAGGGGGCCGCAATGAGCAGTTCTTC. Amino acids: CASSESRGAGGRNEQFF.

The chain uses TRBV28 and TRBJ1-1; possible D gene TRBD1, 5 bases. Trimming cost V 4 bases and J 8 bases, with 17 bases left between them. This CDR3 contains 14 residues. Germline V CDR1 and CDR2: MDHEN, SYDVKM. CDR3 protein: CASSSLWTPGEAFF. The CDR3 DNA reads TGTGCCAGCAGTTCGCTCTGGACACCTGGGGAAGCTTTCTTT.

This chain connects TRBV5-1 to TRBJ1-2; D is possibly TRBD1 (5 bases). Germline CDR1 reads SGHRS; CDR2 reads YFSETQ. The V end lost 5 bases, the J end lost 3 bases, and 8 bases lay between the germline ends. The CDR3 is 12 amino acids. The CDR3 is CASRTEYYGYTF. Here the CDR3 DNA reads TGCGCCAGCAGGACAGAATACTATGGCTACACCTTC.

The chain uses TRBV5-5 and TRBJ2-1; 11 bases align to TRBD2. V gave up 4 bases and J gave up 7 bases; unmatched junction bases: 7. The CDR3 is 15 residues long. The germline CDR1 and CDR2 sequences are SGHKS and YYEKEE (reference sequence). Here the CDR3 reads CASSSTSGRGNEQFF. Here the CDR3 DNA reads TGTGCCAGCAGCAGTACTAGCGGGAGAGGGAATGAGCAGTTCTTC.

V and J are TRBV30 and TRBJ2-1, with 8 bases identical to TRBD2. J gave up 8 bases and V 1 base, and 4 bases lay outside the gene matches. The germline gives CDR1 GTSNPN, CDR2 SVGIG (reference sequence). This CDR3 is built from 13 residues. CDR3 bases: TGTGCCTGGAGTGCGGGGGGGGCCCATGAGCAGTTCTTC. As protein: CAWSAGGAHEQFF.